This entry concerns a single T cell receptor (beta chain). This record belongs to a study of blood T cell repertoires in COVID-19. Produced via immunoSEQ multiplex PCR; TCRdb's table is partial and in-frame only. Among some 140,000 clones listed, around 85% were seen once. This CDR3 is 14 amino acids long. The V and J ends lost 0 bases and 9 bases respectively, with 9 bases between them. Germline V gene data show CDR1 as SEHNR and CDR2 as FQNEAQ (reference sequence). The source is a man in his sixties with COVID-19, enrolled during active disease. Sequenced: peripheral blood. This chain uses TRBV7-9 with TRBJ1-6; D may be TRBD1 (5 bases). The DNA of the CDR3 is TGTGCCAGCAGCTTAGCTCAGGGCCTTTCACCCCTCCACTTT. Translated: CASSLAQGLSPLHF.